The 18 T cell receptor beta chains in this list originate from one sample, sequenced in a study of a mutant IDH1 vaccine in newly diagnosed glioma. Time point defined: week 5, during vaccination. Vaccine doses each comprised 300 ug of mutant IDH1 20-mer peptide, with topical imiquimod. Produced via immunoSEQ multiplex PCR; TCRdb's table is partial and in-frame only. The sample contains about 58,000 clones, about 80% of which appear only once. Their antigens are not known. The sequences come from PBMCs, collected from a glioma patient whose treatment included an IDH1 peptide vaccine. The receptor source for this set is a woman aged 50 to 60 with glioma.

This chain uses TRBV7-8 with TRBJ2-6, with no clear D. The CDR3 contains 18 residues. V dropped 8 bases and J dropped 2 bases, with 22 bases sitting between them. The V gene's germline CDR1 is SGHVS and CDR2 FQNEAQ. DNA of the CDR3: TGTGCCAGCTCCGGTGTTGGCGTGGTTCCGGCTGGGGCCAACGTCCTGACTTTC. Translated: CASSGVGVVPAGANVLTF.

The J gene is TRBJ1-2, the V gene TRBV27; 11 positions match TRBD1. The CDR3 loop spans 16 amino acids. J lost 3 bases, V lost 6 bases, and 9 bases had no gene match. The germline gives CDR1 MNHEY, CDR2 SMNVEV (reference sequence). The CDR3 spells CASRDLDRGLDYGYTF. CDR3 in DNA: TGTGCCAGCAGGGACTTGGACAGGGGGCTGGACTATGGCTACACCTTC.

The chain employs TRBV7-2 and TRBJ2-6, with no clear D. Trimming took off 4 bases at V and 4 bases at J, with 8 bases between the two ends. This CDR3 comprises 14 residues. The germline CDR1 and CDR2 sequences are SGHTA and FQGNSA. This CDR3 reads CASSSLGGANVLTF. The CDR3 region has the DNA TGTGCCAGCAGCTCCCTCGGGGGGGCCAACGTCCTGACTTTC. The whole variable domain, remainder taken from reference TRBV7-2 and TRBJ2-6, is GAGVSQSPSNKVTEKGKDVELRCDPISGHTALYWYRQSLGQGLEFLIYFQGNSAPDKSGLPSDRFSAERTGGSVSTLTIQRTQQEDSAVYLCASSSLGGANVLTFGAGSRLTVL.

The CDR3 sequence is CASNIGRGRGGYTF. The CDR3 DNA is TGTGCCAGCAATATAGGGAGGGGCCGTGGAGGCTACACCTTC. The chain employs TRBV6-5 and TRBJ1-2; weak D call: TRBD1 (5 bases). The germline V gene encodes CDR1 MNHEY and CDR2 SVGAGI. The CDR3 spans 14 residues. V was cut by 7 bases and J by 8 bases, with 20 bases left in between.

The chain employs TRBV14 and TRBJ2-1; the match to TRBD2 covers 8 bases. The CDR3 consists of 19 residues. Germline-derived CDR1 and CDR2 are SGHDN and FVKESK. V lost 0 bases, J lost 4 bases, and 14 bases stayed unmatched. The CDR3 DNA reads as TGTGCCAGCAGCCAAGAACCGGCTTGGCGGGGGGTAAGTTACAATGAGCAGTTCTTC. Amino acid sequence: CASSQEPAWRGVSYNEQFF.

J is TRBJ1-4 and V is TRBV9; TRBD1 is a possible D gene (5 bases). The V end lost 0 bases, the J end lost 2 bases, and 8 bases lay between the germline ends. The CDR3 sequence is 15 residues long. CDR1 and CDR2 (germline): SGDLS, YYNGEE. CDR3 coding DNA: TGTGCCAGCAGCGTAGTGGCAGGGACTAATGAAAAACTGTTTTTT. It encodes CASSVVAGTNEKLFF.

This clone was detected only once. This sequence joins TRBV11-3 and TRBJ1-1, with 9 bases fitting TRBD1. CDR3 length equals 15 residues. In germline, CDR1 is SGHNT, CDR2 YENEEA. V was pared by 3 bases and J by 7 bases, with 9 bases of the junction left unmatched. The CDR3 is CASSFRDRASGEAFF. The CDR3 DNA follows: TGTGCCAGCAGCTTCCGGGACAGGGCTTCGGGTGAAGCTTTCTTT.

The chain combines TRBV2 with TRBJ1-1, with 11 bases identical to TRBD1. The germline V gene has CDR1 SNHLY and CDR2 FYNNEI. V lost 1 base and J lost 5; bases outside the gene matches: 12. The CDR3 runs 18 residues. The CDR3 protein is CASSEGGQGAYRGTEAFF. DNA of the CDR3: TGTGCCAGCAGTGAAGGCGGACAGGGGGCATACAGGGGAACTGAAGCTTTCTTT.

The chain carries TRBV27 and TRBJ1-4; possibly TRBD1 for D (6 bases). Looked up from germline, CDR1 is MNHEY and CDR2 is SMNVEV (reference sequence). Trimming took off 7 bases at V and 5 bases at J, with 17 bases between the two ends. The CDR3 has 15 residues. In DNA form, the CDR3 reads TGTGCCAGCACCCGCCCGGGGGGCATCAATGAAAAACTGTTTTTT. Protein sequence: CASTRPGGINEKLFF.

The V and J genes are TRBV7-6 and TRBJ2-6; unclear D gene. V was trimmed by 7 bases and J by 5 bases, leaving 15 bases between them. Germline-derived CDR1 and CDR2 are SGHVS and FNYEAQ. This CDR3 comprises 15 residues. The CDR3: CASTPGGFRANVLTF. CDR3 in DNA: TGTGCCAGCACCCCGGGCGGATTTAGGGCCAACGTCCTGACTTTC.

The rearrangement uses TRBV19 and TRBJ1-6; D remains ambiguous. Trimming shortened V by 5 bases and J by 8 bases, and 16 bases separated the two germline ends. Looked up from germline, CDR1 is LNHDA and CDR2 is SQIVND (reference sequence). The CDR3 length is 15 residues. CDR3 loop: CASSPQVVRDSPLHF. The CDR3 DNA sequence: TGTGCCAGTAGTCCCCAGGTTGTGCGCGATTCACCCCTCCACTTT.

The DNA for the CDR3 is TGTGCCACCAGCAGAGTTTTAGCTAACTATGGCTACACCTTC. This codes for CATSRVLANYGYTF. The chain couples TRBV15 to TRBJ1-2; D uncertain. The germline V gene encodes CDR1 LNHNV and CDR2 YYDKDF (reference sequence). Trimming pared 1 base from V and 0 bases from J, leaving 6 bases between. CDR3 size: 14 residues.

The V gene is TRBV19, the J gene TRBJ2-3; D is unresolved. The V and J ends lost 5 bases and 2 bases respectively, with 5 bases between them. The V gene's germline CDR1 is LNHDA and CDR2 SQIVND (reference sequence). The CDR3 length is 12 residues. CDR3 sequence (DNA): TGTGCCAGTAGTCCCAACACAGATACGCAGTATTTT. Encoded protein: CASSPNTDTQYF.

The gene calls are TRBV4-2 and TRBJ2-2, with 9 bases matching TRBD2. V was clipped by 5 bases and J by 3 bases; unmatched bases: 1. The CDR3 runs to 14 residues. Germline CDR1 LGHNA, CDR2 YNFKEQ. The CDR3 nucleotides read TGTGCCAGCAGCGGGACTAGCCACACCGGGGAGCTGTTTTTT. This gives the protein CASSGTSHTGELFF.

The chain couples TRBV9 to TRBJ1-4; D gene uncertain. This CDR3 comprises 14 residues. Germline V CDR1 and CDR2: SGDLS, YYNGEE. Between the trimmed V and J ends, which lost 4 bases and 8 bases, there was a span of 15 bases. The CDR3 is CASSKDWEKEKLFF. Here the CDR3 DNA reads TGTGCCAGCAGCAAAGACTGGGAGAAGGAAAAACTGTTTTTT.

The chain couples TRBV27 to TRBJ1-5; D is unclear. The CDR3 runs to 13 residues. The germline gives CDR1 MNHEY, CDR2 SMNVEV (reference sequence). V was trimmed by 8 bases and J by 7 bases, leaving 15 bases between them. CDR3 in DNA: TGTGCCAGCGGGGAGCAATTGGGGCAGCCCCAGCATTTT. It specifies CASGEQLGQPQHF.

The sample holds one count of this clone. The gene calls are TRBV27 and TRBJ1-3; D is possibly TRBD1 (6 bases). Deletions cut 2 bases from V and 2 bases from J, with 10 bases between. CDR1 and CDR2 (germline): MNHEY, SMNVEV (reference sequence). The CDR3 is made up of 15 amino acids. This CDR3 reads CASSLMGGAGNTIYF. The CDR3 region has the DNA TGTGCCAGCAGTTTAATGGGGGGCGCTGGAAACACCATATATTTT.

The rearrangement joins TRBV9 to TRBJ1-6, with D possibly TRBD1 on 6 matching bases. V was trimmed by 4 bases and J by 6 bases, leaving 17 bases between them. The CDR3 is 16 residues long. The germline V gene encodes CDR1 SGDLS and CDR2 YYNGEE. The CDR3 here is CASSSRRGSTNSPLHF. CDR3 DNA sequence: TGTGCCAGCAGCAGCCGCAGGGGTAGTACTAATTCACCCCTCCACTTT.